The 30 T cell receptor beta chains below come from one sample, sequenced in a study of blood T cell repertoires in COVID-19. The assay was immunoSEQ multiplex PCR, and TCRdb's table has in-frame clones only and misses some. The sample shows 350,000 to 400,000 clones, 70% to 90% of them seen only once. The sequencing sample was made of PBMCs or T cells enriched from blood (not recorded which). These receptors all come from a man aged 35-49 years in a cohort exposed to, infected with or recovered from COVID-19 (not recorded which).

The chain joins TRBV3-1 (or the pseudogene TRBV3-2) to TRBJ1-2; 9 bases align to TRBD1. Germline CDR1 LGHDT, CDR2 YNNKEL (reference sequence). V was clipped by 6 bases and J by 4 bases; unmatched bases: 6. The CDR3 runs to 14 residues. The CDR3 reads CASRQQGAAYGYTF. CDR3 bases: TGTGCCAGCAGGCAACAGGGGGCCGCCTATGGCTACACCTTC.

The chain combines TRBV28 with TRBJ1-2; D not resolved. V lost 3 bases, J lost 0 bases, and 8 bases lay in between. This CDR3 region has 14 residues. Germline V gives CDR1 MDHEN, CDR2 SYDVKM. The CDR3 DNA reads TGTGCCAGCAGTTTCTACGTAGCTAACTATGGCTACACCTTC. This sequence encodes CASSFYVANYGYTF.

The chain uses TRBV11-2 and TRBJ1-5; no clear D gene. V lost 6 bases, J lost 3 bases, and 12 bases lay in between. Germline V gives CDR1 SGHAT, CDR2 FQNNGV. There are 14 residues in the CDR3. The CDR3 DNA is TGTGCCAGCAGTCTTGGACTGTCCAATCAGCCCCAGCATTTT. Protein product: CASSLGLSNQPQHF.

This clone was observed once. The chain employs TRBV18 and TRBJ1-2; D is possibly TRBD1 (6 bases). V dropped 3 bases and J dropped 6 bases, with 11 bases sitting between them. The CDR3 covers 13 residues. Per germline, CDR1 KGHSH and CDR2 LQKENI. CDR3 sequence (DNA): TGTGCCAGCTCACCTCTGGACAGTAATGGCTACACCTTC. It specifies CASSPLDSNGYTF.

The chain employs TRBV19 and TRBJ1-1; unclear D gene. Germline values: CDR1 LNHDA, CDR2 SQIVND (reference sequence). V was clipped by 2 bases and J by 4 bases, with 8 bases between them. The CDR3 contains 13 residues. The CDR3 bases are TGTGCCAGTAGTATAAGACAAGCCACTGAAGCTTTCTTT. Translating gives CASSIRQATEAFF.

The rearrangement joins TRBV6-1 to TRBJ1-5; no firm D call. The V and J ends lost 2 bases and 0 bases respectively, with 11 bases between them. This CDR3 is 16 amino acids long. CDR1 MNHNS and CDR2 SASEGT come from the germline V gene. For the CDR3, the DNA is TGTGCCAGCAGTGAACCCGAGGCAACTAGCAATCAGCCCCAGCATTTT. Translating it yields CASSEPEATSNQPQHF.

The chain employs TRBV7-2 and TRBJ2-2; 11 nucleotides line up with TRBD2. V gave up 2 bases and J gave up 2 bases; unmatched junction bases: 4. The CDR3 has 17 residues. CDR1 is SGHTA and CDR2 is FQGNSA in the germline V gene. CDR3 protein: CASSLRGTSGNTGELFF. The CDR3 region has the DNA TGTGCCAGCAGCTTACGGGGGACTAGCGGAAACACCGGGGAGCTGTTTTTT.

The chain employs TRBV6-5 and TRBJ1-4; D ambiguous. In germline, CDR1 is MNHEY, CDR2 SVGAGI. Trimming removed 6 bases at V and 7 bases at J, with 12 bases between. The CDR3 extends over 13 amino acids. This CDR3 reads CASRPDSAEKLFF. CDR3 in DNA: TGTGCCAGCAGGCCAGACTCGGCTGAAAAACTGTTTTTT.

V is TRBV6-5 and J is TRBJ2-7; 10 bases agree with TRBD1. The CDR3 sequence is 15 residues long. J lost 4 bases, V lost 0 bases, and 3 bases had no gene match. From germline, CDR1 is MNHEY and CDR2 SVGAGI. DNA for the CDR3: TGTGCCAGCAGTTACTCGAGACAGGGGGCATACGAGCAGTACTTC. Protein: CASSYSRQGAYEQYF.

The CDR3 bases are TGTGCCAGCAGTTCCGAACGGTACAATGAGCAGTTCTTC. The encoded protein is CASSSERYNEQFF. This sequence joins TRBV2 and TRBJ2-1; D unresolved. This CDR3 has 13 residues. CDR1 and CDR2 (germline): SNHLY, FYNNEI. Trimming shortened V by 5 bases and J by 4 bases, and 9 bases separated the two germline ends.

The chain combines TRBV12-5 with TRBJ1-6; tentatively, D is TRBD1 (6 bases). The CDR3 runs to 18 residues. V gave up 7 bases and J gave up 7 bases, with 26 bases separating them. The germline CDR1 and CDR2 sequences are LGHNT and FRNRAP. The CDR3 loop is CASALKRTAGEGNSPLHF. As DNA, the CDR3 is TGTGCTAGTGCCCTCAAAAGGACAGCCGGGGAGGGGAATTCACCCCTCCACTTT.

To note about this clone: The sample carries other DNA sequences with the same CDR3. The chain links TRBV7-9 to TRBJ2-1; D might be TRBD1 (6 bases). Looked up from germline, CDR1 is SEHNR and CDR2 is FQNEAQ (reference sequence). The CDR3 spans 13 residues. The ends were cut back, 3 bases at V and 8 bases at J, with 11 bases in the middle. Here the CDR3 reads CASSLAGVYEQFF. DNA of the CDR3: TGTGCCAGCAGCTTGGCAGGGGTTTATGAGCAGTTCTTC.

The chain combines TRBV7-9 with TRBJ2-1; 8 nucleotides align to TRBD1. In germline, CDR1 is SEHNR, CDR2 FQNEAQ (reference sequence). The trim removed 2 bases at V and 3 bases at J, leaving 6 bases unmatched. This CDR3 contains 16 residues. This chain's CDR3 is CASSLSPGQDYNEQFF. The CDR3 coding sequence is TGTGCCAGCAGCTTATCACCGGGACAGGACTACAATGAGCAGTTCTTC.

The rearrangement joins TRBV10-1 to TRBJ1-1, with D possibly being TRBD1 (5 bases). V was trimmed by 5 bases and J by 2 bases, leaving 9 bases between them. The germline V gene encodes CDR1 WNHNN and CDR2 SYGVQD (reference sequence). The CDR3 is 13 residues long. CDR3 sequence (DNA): TGCGCCAGCAGTCCCCAGGGAAACACTGAAGCTTTCTTT. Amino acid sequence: CASSPQGNTEAFF.

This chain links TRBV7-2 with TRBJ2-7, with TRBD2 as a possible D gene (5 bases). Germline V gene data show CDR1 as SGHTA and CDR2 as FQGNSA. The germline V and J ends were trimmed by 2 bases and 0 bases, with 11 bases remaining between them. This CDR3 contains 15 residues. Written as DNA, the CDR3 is TGTGCCAGCAGCTTATCCGGGGTTTCCTCCTACGAGCAGTACTTC. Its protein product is CASSLSGVSSYEQYF.

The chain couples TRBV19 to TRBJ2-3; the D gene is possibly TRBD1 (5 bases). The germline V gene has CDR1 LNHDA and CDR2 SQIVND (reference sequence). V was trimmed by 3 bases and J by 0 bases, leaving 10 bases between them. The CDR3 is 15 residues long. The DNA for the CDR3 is TGTGCCAGTAGTATTACAAGGGGAAGCACAGATACGCAGTATTTT. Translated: CASSITRGSTDTQYF. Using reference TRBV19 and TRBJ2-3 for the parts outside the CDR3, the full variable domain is DGGITQSPKYLFRKEGQNVTLSCEQNLNHDAMYWYRQDPGQGLRLIYYSQIVNDFQKGDIAEGYSVSREKKESFPLTVTSAQKNPTAFYLCASSITRGSTDTQYFGPGTRLTVL.

CDR3 DNA: TGTGCCAGCAGCCTGGCGGGGCTAGCGGATGATGAGCAGTTCTTC. The encoded protein is CASSLAGLADDEQFF. The chain combines TRBV28 with TRBJ2-1, with 7 bases fitting TRBD2. This CDR3 comprises 15 residues. Looked up from germline, CDR1 is MDHEN and CDR2 is SYDVKM. Trimming took 6 bases from V and 8 from J; bases not matched to a gene: 13.

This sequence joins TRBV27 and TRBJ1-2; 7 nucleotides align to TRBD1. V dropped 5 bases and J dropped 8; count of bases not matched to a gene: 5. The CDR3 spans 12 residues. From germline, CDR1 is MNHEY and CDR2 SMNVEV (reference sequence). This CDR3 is CASSPTGRGYTF. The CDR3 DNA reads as TGTGCCAGCAGTCCGACAGGGCGCGGCTACACCTTC.

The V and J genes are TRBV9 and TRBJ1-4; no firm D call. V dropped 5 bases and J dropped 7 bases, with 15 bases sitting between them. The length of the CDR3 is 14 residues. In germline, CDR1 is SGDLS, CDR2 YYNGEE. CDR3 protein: CASRRGAEGEKLFF. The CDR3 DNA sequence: TGTGCCAGCAGACGGGGAGCTGAGGGTGAAAAACTGTTTTTT.

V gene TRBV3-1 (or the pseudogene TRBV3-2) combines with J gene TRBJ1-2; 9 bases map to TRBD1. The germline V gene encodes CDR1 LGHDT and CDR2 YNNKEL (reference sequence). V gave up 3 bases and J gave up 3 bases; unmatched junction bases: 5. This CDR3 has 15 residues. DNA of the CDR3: TGTGCCAGCAGCCAGACCGGGACAGGGTACTATGGCTACACCTTC. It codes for CASSQTGTGYYGYTF.

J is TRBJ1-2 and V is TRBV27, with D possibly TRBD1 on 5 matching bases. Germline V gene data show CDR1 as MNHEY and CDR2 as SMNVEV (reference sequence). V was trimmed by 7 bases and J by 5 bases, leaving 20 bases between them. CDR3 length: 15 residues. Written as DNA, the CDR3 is TGTGCCAGCACCCTCAAACCGGGGGACCATTATGGCTACACCTTC. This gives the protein CASTLKPGDHYGYTF.

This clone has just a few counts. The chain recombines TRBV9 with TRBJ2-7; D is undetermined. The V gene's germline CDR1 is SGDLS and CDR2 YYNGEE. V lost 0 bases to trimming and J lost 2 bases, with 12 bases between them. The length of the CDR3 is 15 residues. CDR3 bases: TGTGCCAGCAGCGTAGCTGAGGCCCACACCTACGAGCAGTACTTC. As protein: CASSVAEAHTYEQYF.

The CDR3 sequence is CASSPDTHNRIQYF. The CDR3 DNA sequence: TGTGCCAGTAGCCCGGACACTCATAATCGCATTCAGTACTTC. The chain uses TRBV19 and TRBJ2-4, with D maybe TRBD1 (5 bases). Germline V CDR1 and CDR2: LNHDA, SQIVND (reference sequence). The CDR3 extends over 14 amino acids. Trimming took off 6 bases at V and 9 bases at J, with 18 bases between the two ends.

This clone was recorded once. The CDR3 DNA reads as TGTGCCAGCACGAACAGGGTCGCGAATGGCTACACCTTC. Translated, it gives CASTNRVANGYTF. The chain employs TRBV2 and TRBJ1-2; TRBD1 is a possible D gene (6 bases). The CDR3 covers 13 residues. The germline gives CDR1 SNHLY, CDR2 FYNNEI. Trimming removed 7 bases from V and 6 bases from J, with 15 bases in between.

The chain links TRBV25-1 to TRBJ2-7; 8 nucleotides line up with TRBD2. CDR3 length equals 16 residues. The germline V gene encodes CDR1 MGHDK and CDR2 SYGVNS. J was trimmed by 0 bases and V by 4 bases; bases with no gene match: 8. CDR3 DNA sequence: TGTGCCAGCAGTGCCACAAGCGGGAGAGGCTCCTACGAGCAGTACTTC. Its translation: CASSATSGRGSYEQYF.

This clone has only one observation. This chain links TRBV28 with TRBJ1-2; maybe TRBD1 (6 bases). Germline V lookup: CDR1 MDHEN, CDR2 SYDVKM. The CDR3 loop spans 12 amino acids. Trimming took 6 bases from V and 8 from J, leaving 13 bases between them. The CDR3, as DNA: TGTGCCAGCAGCTTGAACAGGGTGGGCTACACCTTC. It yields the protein CASSLNRVGYTF.

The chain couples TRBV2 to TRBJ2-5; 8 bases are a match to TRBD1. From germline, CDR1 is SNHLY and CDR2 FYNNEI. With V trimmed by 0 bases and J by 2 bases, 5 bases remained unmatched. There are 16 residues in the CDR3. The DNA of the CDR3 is TGTGCCAGCAGTGAAGCGCGTAACAGGGGGCAAGAGACCCAGTACTTC. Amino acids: CASSEARNRGQETQYF. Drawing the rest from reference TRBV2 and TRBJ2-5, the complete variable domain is EPEVTQTPSHQVTQMGQEVILRCVPISNHLYFYWYRQILGQKVEFLVSFYNNEISEKSEIFDDQFSVERPDGSNFTLKIRSTKLEDSAMYFCASSEARNRGQETQYFGPGTRLLVL.

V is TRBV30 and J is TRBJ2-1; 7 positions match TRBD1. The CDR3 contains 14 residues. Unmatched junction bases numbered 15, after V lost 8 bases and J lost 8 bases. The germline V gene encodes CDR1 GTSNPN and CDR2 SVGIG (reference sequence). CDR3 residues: CAGSTGPLGDEQFF. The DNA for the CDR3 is TGTGCCGGATCGACAGGGCCGTTGGGGGATGAGCAGTTCTTC.

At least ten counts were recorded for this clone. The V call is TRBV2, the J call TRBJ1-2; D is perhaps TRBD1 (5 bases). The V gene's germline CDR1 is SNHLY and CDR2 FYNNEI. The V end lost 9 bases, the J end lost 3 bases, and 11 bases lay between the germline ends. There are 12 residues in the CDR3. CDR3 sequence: CASGGGYYGYTF. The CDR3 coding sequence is TGTGCCAGTGGGGGGGGATACTATGGCTACACCTTC. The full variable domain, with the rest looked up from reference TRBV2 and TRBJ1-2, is EPEVTQTPSHQVTQMGQEVILRCVPISNHLYFYWYRQILGQKVEFLVSFYNNEISEKSEIFDDQFSVERPDGSNFTLKIRSTKLEDSAMYFCASGGGYYGYTFGSGTRLTVV.

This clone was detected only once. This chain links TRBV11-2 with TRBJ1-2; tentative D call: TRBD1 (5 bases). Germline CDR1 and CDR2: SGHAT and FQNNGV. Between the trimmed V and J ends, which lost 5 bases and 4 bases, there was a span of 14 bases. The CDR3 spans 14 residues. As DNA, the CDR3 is TGTGCCAGCAGCCACACCGACAGCTTCTATGGCTACACCTTC. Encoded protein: CASSHTDSFYGYTF.